This record covers a single T cell receptor beta chain. Which antigen it targets is not known. Nothing much larger sits one base from this clone, and base qualities are not available. This record comes from a study of Ad26.COV2.S vaccination and SARS-CoV-2 variants (dated by TCRdb to the early 2020s). For context, the study as a whole: Vaccine-arm donors came from COV1001, a multicentre, randomized, double-blind, placebo-controlled phase I-IIa trial of Ad26.COV2.S in healthy adults. A total of 32 samples were included in the TCR-sequenced set, comprising roughly 19 Ad26.COV2.S vaccine recipients, 5 placebo recipients and 8 SARS-CoV-2 convalescent individuals. Trial participants were randomized into five groups of five: low-dose or high-dose Ad26.COV2.S given once or twice, or placebo on both occasions. Dosing of Ad26.COV2.S was intramuscular, at either 5x10^10 or 1x10^11 viral particles, delivered as one shot or as two shots spaced 56 days apart. Investigators did not know the trial group allocation while performing experiments and assessing outcomes. The specificity and breadth of SARS-CoV-2-reactive T cell receptors after Ad26.COV2.S vaccination were assessed by TCRbeta repertoire sequencing. What the authors observed across the whole study: After vaccination, substantial breadth of spike-specific CD8+ and CD4+ T cell responses was reported. Compared with placebo recipients, Ad26.COV2.S recipients showed higher spike-specific TCR breadth (P = 0.0014). Comparable non-spike TCR breadth was observed between vaccine and placebo recipients, consistent with only spike being contained in the vaccine. According to the authors, total T cell responses may have been underestimated by the TCR breadth and depth analyses. The study was not powered for comparison of responses between vaccine doses or regimens.

The immunoSEQ Assay was used to sequence TCRbeta CDR3 regions. After extraction, genomic DNA underwent amplification by bias-controlled multiplex PCR, followed by high-throughput sequencing. The source study handled its data this way. To quantify the absolute abundance of every unique TCRbeta CDR3 region, sequences were collapsed and filtered. T cell fraction was estimated by normalizing TCRbeta template counts to usable DNA, with usable DNA measured through amplification of reference genes found in all nucleated cells. Repertoire TCRs were annotated as SARS-CoV-2-specific by exact matching of V gene, CDR3 amino acid sequence and J gene to a known reactive TCR set. The reference SARS-CoV-2 TCR set came from MIRA and was filtered for enrichment in COVID-19-positive ImmuneCODE repertoires, removing public or cross-reactive TCRs. Based on the MIRA antigens, annotated TCRs were further analysed at the level of specific ORF or position within ORF. Breadth was defined as the number of annotated unique rearrangements divided by the total number of unique productive rearrangements, and depth was defined as the summed frequency of the annotated unique rearrangements. TCR breadth was compared between groups using two-sided Wilcoxon rank-sum tests. TCRdb stores this immuneACCESS table with in-frame sequences only. Part of the clones is absent; in the studies checked, under half of the shortfall reflects unresolved V genes, and no reason is known for the rest. V and J calls and clone size are given by that table; D and trimming were obtained from the DNA. Recorded for this sample are 350,000 to 600,000 clones; 80% to 90% of them occurred a single time. The leading ten clones occupy 1.7% of the sample.

Compared with germline, V lacks 3 bases and J lacks 7 bases; bases without a gene match: 8. The CDR1 and CDR2 encoded by the germline V gene are SNHLY and FYNNEI. From cysteine to phenylalanine, the CDR3 is 16 amino acids long. CDR3 DNA only is kept here, 48 bases in frame from base 1. The treatment or condition label here, explained by the study, means: 15 to 20 received Ad26.COV2.S at low or high dose, single or two shots; 5 received placebo; per-sample allocation not given. For vaccine and placebo recipients, the sequenced repertoires came from samples collected on day 63 after the first injection. Cohort 1b enrolled 20 to 30 adults aged 18-55 years at a single site in Boston, USA, between 29 July and 7 August 2020. Ad26.COV2.S was a replication-incompetent adenovirus type 26 vector expressing a prefusion-stabilized SARS-CoV-2 spike protein from the original Wuhan strain.

The receptor comes from a person aged 18 to 59 who received the Ad26.COV2.S COVID-19 vaccine or a placebo. The chain is made from TRBV2 and TRBJ1-6; 8 bases in the middle match TRBD1. Sequenced material: peripheral blood, taken in a trial of Ad26.COV2.S vaccine versus placebo. The CDR3 region reads CASSDLRTGPNSPLHF. The sequenced DNA: TGTGCCAGCAGTGATCTCCGGACAGGGCCAAATTCACCCCTCCACTTT. When the CDR3 is completed using the reference TRBV2 and TRBJ1-6 genes on either side, the full variable domain is EPEVTQTPSHQVTQMGQEVILRCVPISNHLYFYWYRQILGQKVEFLVSFYNNEISEKSEIFDDQFSVERPDGSNFTLKIRSTKLEDSAMYFCASSDLRTGPNSPLHFGNGTRLTVT.